Listed here are 18 T cell receptor beta chains from one sample, sequenced in a study of T-cell reconstitution after alpha-beta-depleted transplantation in children. Unique molecular identifiers were incorporated when the TCRbeta library was constructed. TCRdb redid the calling of the PCR reads with MiXCR, one entry per CDR3 protein. The table includes about 8,300 distinct CDR3 sequences, roughly a sixth detected once. The sample was PBMCs, mostly from graft donor cells, taken 60 days after TCRalphabeta/CD19-depleted stem cell transplant. The receptor set was obtained from a girl less than two years old who had a stem cell transplant for combined immunodeficiency, so the T cells may come from the graft donor.

This sequence joins TRBV24-1 and TRBJ2-7, with unresolved D. Between the trimmed V and J ends, which lost 4 bases and 3 bases, there was a span of 3 bases. CDR3 size: 11 residues. Germline CDR1 and CDR2: KGHDR and SFDVKD. Here the CDR3 DNA reads TGTGCCACCAGTGAAAACTACGAGCAGTACTTC. It encodes CATSENYEQYF.

This clonotype was seen repeatedly, ten times or more. The CDR3 DNA follows: TGCAGCGTGGCTCAGGGGGCAGGTCAGCCCCAGCATTTT. Amino acid sequence: CSVAQGAGQPQHF. V gene TRBV29-1 combines with J gene TRBJ1-5; 8 bases align to TRBD1. CDR3 length: 13 amino acids. From germline, CDR1 is SQVTM and CDR2 ANQGSEA. J was trimmed by 6 bases and V by 6 bases; bases with no gene match: 7.

The V call is TRBV3-1, the J call TRBJ2-7, with a weak D call TRBD1 (6 bases). V lost 2 bases and J lost 0, with 11 bases in between. CDR1 is LGHDT, CDR2 YNNKEL, per germline (reference sequence). This CDR3 has 15 residues. DNA for the CDR3: TGTGCCAGCAGCCAACAGGGGTCCCCCTCCTACGAGCAGTACTTC. Translation gives CASSQQGSPSYEQYF.

V and J are TRBV7-9 and TRBJ1-2; D not certain. Trimming left V 1 base short and J 5 bases short, with 8 bases between. CDR3 size: 13 residues. CDR1 is SEHNR and CDR2 is FQNEAQ in the germline V gene (reference sequence). The CDR3 protein is CASSLGRSYGYTF. CDR3 DNA: TGTGCCAGCAGCTTAGGGAGATCGTATGGCTACACCTTC.

The chain is built from TRBV10-2 and TRBJ1-2; 8 bases fit TRBD1. Trimming removed 8 bases from V and 4 bases from J; junction bases left unmatched: 6. The V gene's germline CDR1 is WSHSY and CDR2 SAAADI. There are 13 residues in the CDR3. The CDR3 here is CASGGQGGYGYTF. The CDR3 coding sequence is TGCGCCAGCGGTGGACAGGGAGGCTATGGCTACACCTTC.

The chain has TRBV5-1 and TRBJ1-3; D uncertain. V shed 0 bases and J shed 2 bases, with 3 bases lying between them. Germline CDR1 reads SGHRS; CDR2 reads YFSETQ. The CDR3 sequence is 13 residues long. CDR3 in amino acids: CASSLGTGNTIYF. CDR3 nucleotide sequence: TGCGCCAGCAGCTTGGGGACTGGAAACACCATATATTTT.

The V call is TRBV24-1, the J call TRBJ1-4; TRBD1 might be the D (5 bases). Germline CDR1 reads KGHDR; CDR2 reads SFDVKD. V shed 5 bases and J shed 7 bases, with 10 bases lying between them. This CDR3 is 13 amino acids long. The CDR3 bases are TGTGCCACCAGTGCGAACGGGGGTGAAAAACTGTTTTTT. Amino acid sequence: CATSANGGEKLFF.

The chain recombines TRBV6-5 with TRBJ2-5; maybe TRBD2 (6 bases). This CDR3 is built from 13 residues. V dropped 2 bases and J dropped 5 bases, with 9 bases sitting between them. Germline-derived CDR1 and CDR2 are MNHEY and SVGAGI. This chain's CDR3 is CASSYAGWETQYF. The CDR3 DNA reads as TGTGCCAGCAGTTACGCGGGGTGGGAGACCCAGTACTTC.

This clonotype appeared a few times. The CDR3 protein is CASSGLAGGPTDTQYF. CDR3 nucleotides: TGTGCCAGCAGCGGACTAGCGGGAGGGCCAACAGATACGCAGTATTTT. The chain joins TRBV9 to TRBJ2-3, with 14 bases identical to TRBD2. CDR1 is SGDLS and CDR2 is YYNGEE in the germline V gene. V was clipped by 3 bases and J by 3 bases; unmatched bases: 3. There are 16 residues in the CDR3.

The chain joins TRBV7-2 to TRBJ1-2; TRBD1 agrees at 9 bases. Germline CDR1 reads SGHTA; CDR2 reads FQGNSA. The CDR3 loop spans 12 amino acids. Trimming at V came to 3 bases and at J to 14 bases, leaving 7 bases not matched to a gene. This CDR3 reads CASSLPGQGLTF. The CDR3 DNA reads TGTGCCAGCAGCTTGCCGGGACAGGGCTTAACCTTC.

This clonotype has ten or more counts. The chain recombines TRBV27 with TRBJ2-1, with a tentative D call TRBD2 (5 bases). The CDR3 is made up of 18 amino acids. CDR1 and CDR2 (germline): MNHEY, SMNVEV (reference sequence). The ends were cut back, 7 bases at V and 4 bases at J, with 26 bases in the middle. The chain's CDR3 is CASTHEGSIELSYNEQFF. CDR3 nucleotide sequence: TGTGCCAGCACCCACGAGGGCAGTATCGAGCTTTCTTACAATGAGCAGTTCTTC.

This clonotype turned up a few times. This chain uses TRBV9 with TRBJ2-1; 11 bases align to TRBD2. The CDR3 totals 15 residues. V trimming: 0 bases; J trimming: 4 bases; junction bases outside the gene matches: 0. CDR1 SGDLS and CDR2 YYNGEE come from the germline V gene. The CDR3 DNA follows: TGTGCCAGCAGCGTAGGGACTAGCGGGTACAATGAGCAGTTCTTC. This codes for CASSVGTSGYNEQFF.

This clonotype showed up many times. This chain connects TRBV5-1 to TRBJ2-7; D call uncertain. The length of the CDR3 is 11 residues. Germline V lookup: CDR1 SGHRS, CDR2 YFSETQ. Trimming pared 0 bases from V and 5 bases from J, leaving 3 bases between. CDR3 sequence reads: CASSLGHEQYF. CDR3 DNA sequence: TGCGCCAGCAGCTTGGGCCACGAGCAGTACTTC. The whole variable domain, remainder taken from reference TRBV5-1 and TRBJ2-7, is KAGVTQTPRYLIKTRGQQVTLSCSPISGHRSVSWYQQTPGQGLQFLFEYFSETQRNKGNFPGRFSGRQFSNSRSEMNVSTLELGDSALYLCASSLGHEQYFGPGTRLTVT.

This clonotype turned up a few times. A read error may produce the germline difference seen at one junction end. The V call is TRBV6-2 or TRBV6-3, the J call TRBJ1-1; 7 bases align to TRBD1. Germline V gene lookup returns CDR1 MNHEY and CDR2 SVGEGT. CDR3 length: 14 residues. This CDR3 is CASSLTGSNTKAFF. The CDR3 region has the DNA TGTGCCAGCAGTTTGACAGGGTCGAACACTAAAGCTTTCTTT.

This clonotype appeared many times. The chain joins TRBV4-3 to TRBJ2-3; possible D gene TRBD2, 5 bases. The CDR3 consists of 17 residues. Trimming took 4 bases from V and 0 from J, leaving 17 bases between them. In germline, CDR1 is LGHNA, CDR2 YSLEER. The CDR3 here is CASSLDWASLSTDTQYF. CDR3 in DNA: TGCGCCAGCAGCCTGGATTGGGCTAGCCTTAGCACAGATACGCAGTATTTT.

This clonotype occurred many times. This chain connects TRBV7-9 to TRBJ2-5; D gene uncertain. Between the trimmed V and J ends, which lost 4 bases and 3 bases, there was a span of 15 bases. CDR1 SEHNR and CDR2 FQNEAQ come from the germline V gene (reference sequence). CDR3 size: 15 residues. The CDR3 nucleotides read TGTGCCAGCAGCTCCCGCCGGCTAGTTAAAGAGACCCAGTACTTC. Its translation: CASSSRRLVKETQYF.

The chain couples TRBV27 to TRBJ2-7; D unresolved. This CDR3 has 14 residues. Trimming shortened V by 9 bases and J by 4 bases, and 19 bases separated the two germline ends. Germline V CDR1 and CDR2: MNHEY, SMNVEV (reference sequence). CDR3 region: CASRPGPGSYEQYF. The CDR3 bases are TGTGCCAGTCGTCCCGGGCCAGGAAGTTACGAGCAGTACTTC.

At least ten counts were recorded for this clonotype. J is TRBJ2-7 and V is TRBV20-1; 12 positions match TRBD1. The V gene's germline CDR1 is DFQATT and CDR2 SNEGSKA (reference sequence). The CDR3 covers 14 residues. The J segment lost 3 bases and the V segment lost 5 bases, leaving 5 bases of the junction unmatched. The CDR3 protein is CSASGTGGNYEQYF. The CDR3 nucleotides are TGCAGTGCTTCCGGGACAGGGGGCAACTACGAGCAGTACTTC.